This T cell receptor (beta chain) was profiled in a study of blood T cell repertoires in COVID-19. In the study overall: The United States, Italy and Spain supplied acute and convalescent COVID-19 samples. The analysed material was cDNA or gDNA that came from T cells, B-cell-depleted T cells, or PBMCs.

Original analysis: Amplification with reference gene primers provided the estimates of nucleated cell counts. Data came from immunoSEQ multiplex PCR; TCRdb stores just in-frame clones and leaves some out. V, J and clone size are taken as reported in that table, and D and trimming were inferred from the DNA itself. The data contain about 150,000 clones, roughly 89% of them singletons. Germline V gene data show CDR1 as MGHRA and CDR2 as YSYEKL. The CDR3 consists of 16 residues. With 6 bases removed from V and 7 bases from J, the gap between germline ends came to 21 bases. The clonotype originates from a man in his fifties or sixties with acute or convalescent COVID-19. The rearrangement joins TRBV4-1 to TRBJ2-2; TRBD2 is a possible D gene (6 bases). Sequenced: peripheral blood. The CDR3 region is CASRGGDPWGGGELFF. In DNA form, the CDR3 reads TGCGCCAGCAGAGGAGGGGACCCCTGGGGCGGCGGGGAGCTGTTTTTT.